One and the same sample provided the 12 T cell receptor beta chains below, sequenced in a study of blood T cell repertoires in COVID-19. TCRdb's copy holds only in-frame clones and misses some; the assay was immunoSEQ multiplex PCR. Of 200,000 to 250,000 clones listed, around 88% are singletons. Input material: peripheral blood. The receptors here all came from a woman under 40 who had recovered from COVID-19.

CDR3 sequence (DNA): TGCGCCAGCAGCTTGGACAACCCATCCGAGCAGTACTTC. Translating it yields CASSLDNPSEQYF. The rearrangement links TRBV5-1 to TRBJ2-7, with D unclear. Per the germline V gene, CDR1 is SGHRS and CDR2 is YFSETQ. V was trimmed by 0 bases and J by 6 bases, leaving 10 bases between them. CDR3 length: 13 residues.

The rearrangement links TRBV21-1 to TRBJ1-2; whether TRBD1, the table's D call, matches the DNA was not checked. TRBV21-1 represents a pseudogene. The CDR3 is 18 amino acids. The CDR3 bases are TGTGCCAGCAGCAAAAGGCGGGACAGGGGGCTTCATTTGGATGGCTACACCTTC. Encoded protein: CASSKRRDRGLHLDGYTF.

V usage is TRBV5-4 and J usage is TRBJ2-2, with 10 nucleotides matching TRBD2. The trim removed 0 bases at V and 6 bases at J, leaving 5 bases unmatched. CDR1 is SGHNT, CDR2 YYREEE, per germline (reference sequence). The CDR3 covers 16 residues. The DNA for the CDR3 is TGTGCCAGCAGCTTGGGAGCGGGGGGGCTGGCCGGGGAGCTGTTTTTT. Encoded protein: CASSLGAGGLAGELFF.

The chain employs TRBV7-9 and TRBJ2-7, with TRBD1 matching 12 bases. Germline CDR1 SEHNR, CDR2 FQNEAQ (reference sequence). The junction had 9 bases not matched to a gene; V was cut back by 6 bases and J by 6 bases. CDR3 size: 15 residues. The CDR3, as DNA: TGTGCCAGCAGAGGGGACAGGGGGCAATATAGCGAGCAGTACTTC. Translation: CASRGDRGQYSEQYF.

The rearrangement joins TRBV3-1 (or the pseudogene TRBV3-2) to TRBJ2-3; no firm D call. Germline V gives CDR1 LGHDT, CDR2 YNNKEL (reference sequence). The CDR3 has 12 amino acids. V dropped 4 bases and J dropped 2 bases, with 4 bases sitting between them. CDR3 nucleotides: TGTGCCAGCAGCCTCCTCACAGATACGCAGTATTTT. It encodes CASSLLTDTQYF.

CDR3 nucleotides: TGTGCCAGCAGTTACGAAGTCGGGACAGGGCCATTCTACGAGCAGTACTTC. The encoded protein is CASSYEVGTGPFYEQYF. The chain joins TRBV6-2 or TRBV6-3 to TRBJ2-7, with 9 nucleotides matching TRBD1. Germline assignment: CDR1 MNHEY and CDR2 SVGEGT. This CDR3 spans 17 amino acids. J lost 3 bases, V lost 2 bases, and 11 bases had no gene match.

In nucleotides, the CDR3 is TGTGCCAGCTCACCCACTAGCGGGGAGTGGGAGACCCAGTACTTC. Encoded protein: CASSPTSGEWETQYF. The J gene is TRBJ2-5, the V gene TRBV18, with TRBD2 matching over 10 bases. J gave up 5 bases and V 3 bases, and 6 bases lay outside the gene matches. This CDR3 has 15 residues. CDR1 and CDR2 (germline): KGHSH, LQKENI.

The chain couples TRBV6-5 to TRBJ2-1; tentatively, D is TRBD2 (6 bases). This CDR3 has 11 residues. The V gene's germline CDR1 is MNHEY and CDR2 SVGAGI. The CDR3 loop is CSAGWGNEQFF. The CDR3 DNA is TGTTCTGCGGGGTGGGGAAATGAGCAGTTCTTC.

CDR3: CASSWWTGGGSGANVLTF. DNA of the CDR3: TGCGCCAGCAGCTGGTGGACAGGGGGCGGTTCTGGGGCCAACGTCCTGACTTTC. The chain is built from TRBV5-1 and TRBJ2-6; 11 nucleotides agree with TRBD1. The length of the CDR3 is 18 residues. V was clipped by 3 bases and J by 1 base; unmatched bases: 6. Germline V gene data show CDR1 as SGHRS and CDR2 as YFSETQ.

The chain uses TRBV7-2 and TRBJ2-3; 8 bases fit TRBD2. J was trimmed by 2 bases and V by 5 bases; bases with no gene match: 6. Germline lookup yields CDR1 SGHTA and CDR2 FQGNSA. The CDR3 is 15 residues long. Here the CDR3 reads CASSKKRGTTDTQYF. DNA of the CDR3: TGTGCCAGCAGCAAGAAGCGGGGGACCACAGATACGCAGTATTTT. The entire variable domain, with the rest obtained from reference TRBV7-2 and TRBJ2-3, is as follows: GAGVSQSPSNKVTEKGKDVELRCDPISGHTALYWYRQSLGQGLEFLIYFQGNSAPDKSGLPSDRFSAERTGGSVSTLTIQRTQQEDSAVYLCASSKKRGTTDTQYFGPGTRLTVL.

The V call is TRBV2, the J call TRBJ1-2, with 8 nucleotides matching TRBD1. V shed 7 bases and J 2 bases; nucleotides not matched to a gene: 6. The germline V gene has CDR1 SNHLY and CDR2 FYNNEI. The length of the CDR3 is 14 residues. The CDR3: CASKPGQANYGYTF. CDR3 DNA: TGTGCCAGCAAACCGGGACAGGCAAACTATGGCTACACCTTC.

Only one count was recorded for this clone. The J gene is TRBJ2-3, the V gene TRBV10-2, with 7 nucleotides matching TRBD1. Germline V gene data show CDR1 as WSHSY and CDR2 as SAAADI. The CDR3 spans 17 residues. The junction had 9 bases not matched to a gene; V was cut back by 3 bases and J by 0 bases. The CDR3 DNA reads TGCGCCAGCAGTGATCCCTTTAGGGGGCAAAGCACAGATACGCAGTATTTT. It is translated as CASSDPFRGQSTDTQYF.